A selection of T cell receptor beta chains follows, all from one sample in a study of cytomegalovirus exposure and HLA in healthy donors. TCRdb's table, derived via immunoSEQ multiplex PCR, lists solely in-frame clones and lacks some. The data hold approximately 120,000 clones, with about 80% observed a single time. Sequencing was carried out using PBMCs. These receptors were collected from a man aged 30 to 45 in good health and CMV-seropositive. CDR3s include the opening cysteine and the closing phenylalanine or tryptophan. D genes are given only for firm matches. Rows give clone size only sometimes, using once, few, many, or a class for an expanded clone.

d_call,v_call,j_call,clone_size,cdr3_length,cdr3_aa,cdr3_nt
.,TRBV7-3,TRBJ2-1,.,12,CASSLQPGEQFF,TGTGCCAGCAGCTTACAACCGGGTGAGCAGTTCTTC
TRBD1,TRBV29-1,TRBJ1-3,.,17,CSVRPGGQGDPGNTIYF,TGCAGCGTTCGTCCGGGGGGACAGGGGGACCCTGGAAACACCATATATTTT
TRBD1,TRBV27,TRBJ2-7,.,22,CASSNPPQSSFGHRGTSYELKF,TGTGCCAGCAGTAATCCACCGCAATCATCTTTCGGGCACAGGGGAACCTCCTACGAGTTGAAGTTC
.,TRBV4-1,TRBJ1-5,.,17,CASSQDFGGLSNQPQHF,TGCGCCAGCAGCCAAGATTTTGGCGGTTTGAGCAATCAGCCCCAGCATTTT
TRBD2,TRBV2,TRBJ2-1,.,15,CASSGSAGGNNEQFF,TGTGCCAGCAGTGGTTCGGCGGGGGGCAACAATGAGCAGTTCTTC
.,TRBV11-2,TRBJ1-1,once,12,CASSLYEPEAFF,TGTGCCAGCAGCTTATATGAGCCGGAAGCTTTCTTT
TRBD1,TRBV5-1,TRBJ1-1,.,14,CASSQGQGMAEAFF,TGCGCCAGCTCTCAGGGACAGGGGATGGCTGAAGCTTTCTTT
TRBD2,TRBV19,TRBJ2-3,.,16,CASSIGLAGASDTQYF,TGTGCCAGTAGTATCGGACTAGCGGGGGCCTCAGATACGCAGTATTTT
.,TRBV10-3,TRBJ1-6,.,13,CATTRTGDSPLHF,TGTGCCACGACTCGGACCGGGGATTCACCCCTCCACTTT
TRBD1,TRBV5-1,TRBJ1-2,.,14,CASSLSGGLYGYTF,TGCGCCAGCAGCTTATCAGGGGGTCTCTATGGCTACACCTTC
TRBD1,TRBV7-2,TRBJ1-2,.,17,CASSSAGTGGAAYGYTF,TGTGCCAGCAGCTCGGCCGGGACAGGGGGCGCTGCCTATGGCTACACCTTC
TRBD1,TRBV13,TRBJ2-2,.,13,CASSIGTVGELFF,TGTGCCAGCAGCATCGGGACAGTCGGGGAGCTGTTTTTT
TRBD1,TRBV2,TRBJ1-1,.,12,CASCRTGPEAFF,TGTGCCAGCTGTCGGACAGGGCCTGAAGCTTTCTTT
.,TRBV27,TRBJ1-1,.,14,CASSPRILNTEAFF,TGTGCCAGCAGTCCTAGAATTTTGAACACTGAAGCTTTCTTT
.,TRBV2,TRBJ2-6,.,18,CASSETRTDREGANVLTF,TGTGCCAGCAGTGAAACTCGGACAGACCGGGAAGGGGCCAACGTCCTGACTTTC
.,TRBV7-3,TRBJ2-3,.,16,CASSSGPQGATDTQYF,TGTGCCAGCAGCTCAGGGCCCCAGGGCGCAACAGATACGCAGTATTTT
.,TRBV5-1,TRBJ1-2,.,14,CASRPGRGADVYTF,TGCGCCAGCAGACCCGGGCGGGGGGCGGATGTCTACACCTTC
TRBD1,TRBV6-1,TRBJ2-3,few,15,CATTSGTVSTDTQYF,TGTGCCACCACCTCCGGGACAGTTAGCACAGATACGCAGTATTTT